A single sample gave rise to the 14 T cell receptor beta chains below, sequenced in a study of T cell repertoires in cytomegalovirus infection. TCRdb reprocessed the reads with MiXCR, giving one entry per CDR3 protein. The sample lists under 350,000 distinct CDR3 sequences, 8% to 10% occurring once. The sequencing input was PBMCs. Source of these receptors: a human donor in good health (CMV status not recorded). Some clones in this sample may be carry-over from other donors' samples.

This clonotype appeared many times. The rearrangement uses TRBV12-3 or TRBV12-4 and TRBJ2-6; 7 bases align to TRBD1. V shed 4 bases, J shed 0 bases, and the junction held 6 bases outside the gene matches. The CDR3 length is 17 residues. In nucleotides, the CDR3 is TGTGCCAGCAGTTCGACAGGGATGGTCTCTGGGGCCAACGTCCTGACTTTC. Amino acids: CASSSTGMVSGANVLTF.

There are many counts of this clonotype. Germline and junction disagree at one end, which may indicate a read error. The V gene is TRBV2, the J gene TRBJ1-3; D is ambiguous. The CDR3 consists of 12 residues. Germline CDR1 reads SNHLY; CDR2 reads FYNNEI. In nucleotides, the CDR3 is TGTGCCAGCAGGGAAGCTGGAAACACCATATATTTT. It specifies CASREAGNTIYF.

This clonotype occurred many times. This chain uses TRBV7-2 with TRBJ2-7; D may be TRBD1 (5 bases). The CDR3 sequence is 13 residues long. Germline V CDR1 and CDR2: SGHTA, FQGNSA. The V end lost 1 base, the J end lost 7 bases, and 11 bases lay between the germline ends. The CDR3 protein is CASSLGVQGEQYF. CDR3 DNA: TGTGCCAGCAGCTTAGGGGTGCAGGGTGAGCAGTACTTC.

This clonotype was seen a handful of times. The CDR3 is CASSLVGGRRHNEQFF. CDR3 DNA: TGTGCCAGCAGCTTAGTCGGCGGGAGACGTCACAATGAGCAGTTCTTC. This chain connects TRBV7-9 to TRBJ2-1; 7 bases align to TRBD2. The CDR3 runs to 16 residues. The V gene's germline CDR1 is SEHNR and CDR2 FQNEAQ (reference sequence). Trimming took 1 base from V and 5 from J; bases not matched to a gene: 8.

This clonotype was detected only a few times. The chain uses TRBV28 and TRBJ1-5; maybe TRBD1 (6 bases). CDR1 MDHEN and CDR2 SYDVKM come from the germline V gene. Trimming took off 11 bases at V and 1 base at J, with 12 bases between the two ends. The CDR3 sequence is 13 residues long. The CDR3 spells CAGGWRSNQPQHF. The CDR3 nucleotides are TGTGCCGGGGGCTGGCGGAGCAATCAGCCCCAGCATTTT.

A few counts support this clonotype. This chain joins TRBV4-3 and TRBJ1-1; no reliable D call. Trimming shortened V by 4 bases and J by 4 bases, and 10 bases separated the two germline ends. CDR1 LGHNA and CDR2 YSLEER come from the germline V gene. The CDR3 is 13 amino acids. This CDR3 reads CASSRILGTEAFF. CDR3 sequence (DNA): TGCGCCAGCAGCCGAATCCTCGGCACTGAAGCTTTCTTT.

The table lists this clonotype with many counts. V usage is TRBV7-2 and J usage is TRBJ1-1; D not resolved. Germline V gene lookup returns CDR1 SGHTA and CDR2 FQGNSA. V lost 1 base to trimming and J lost 8 bases, with 11 bases between them. The length of the CDR3 is 13 residues. The CDR3 sequence is CASSLERTAEAFF. The DNA of the CDR3 is TGTGCCAGCAGCTTAGAAAGAACAGCAGAAGCTTTCTTT. The full variable domain, in which reference TRBV7-2 and TRBJ1-1 provide the parts outside the CDR3, is GAGVSQSPSNKVTEKGKDVELRCDPISGHTALYWYRQSLGQGLEFLIYFQGNSAPDKSGLPSDRFSAERTGGSVSTLTIQRTQQEDSAVYLCASSLERTAEAFFGQGTRLTVV.

This clonotype was picked up a small number of times. This sequence joins TRBV4-3 and TRBJ2-7, with D possibly called TRBD1 or TRBD2 (5 bases each). V was trimmed by 3 bases and J by 9 bases, leaving 15 bases between them. Looked up from germline, CDR1 is LGHNA and CDR2 is YSLEER. The CDR3 has 13 amino acids. CDR3 loop: CASSQGPSGGQYF. The CDR3 nucleotides read TGCGCCAGCAGCCAGGGACCGTCGGGCGGGCAGTACTTC.

Ten or more counts support this clonotype. The CDR3 region has the DNA TGTGCCAGCAGTTACGCGGGACTAGCGGGATCTTACACCGGGGAGCTGTTTTTT. Encoded protein: CASSYAGLAGSYTGELFF. J is TRBJ2-2 and V is TRBV6-2 or TRBV6-3; 13 bases align to TRBD2. Germline V CDR1 and CDR2: MNHEY, SVGEGT. V lost 2 bases, J lost 3 bases, and 6 bases stayed unmatched. The CDR3 loop spans 18 amino acids.

This clonotype occurred many times. This chain joins TRBV7-9 and TRBJ2-2; a weak D match, TRBD1 (5 bases). Germline V gene lookup returns CDR1 SEHNR and CDR2 FQNEAQ (reference sequence). Trimming took 5 bases from V and 8 from J, leaving 12 bases between them. The CDR3 covers 13 residues. In DNA form, the CDR3 reads TGTGCCAGCAGCGTAGGGGAAATGGGGGAGCTGTTTTTT. Amino acid sequence: CASSVGEMGELFF.

This clonotype showed up many times. The genes are TRBV7-2 and TRBJ2-2, with 8 bases lining up with TRBD1. V shed 4 bases, J shed 1 base, and the junction held 8 bases outside the gene matches. The CDR3 has 17 amino acids. Germline V gene sequence: CDR1 SGHTA, CDR2 FQGNSA. CDR3 loop: CASSWRRTGKNTGELFF. The CDR3 region has the DNA TGTGCCAGCAGCTGGCGGAGGACAGGGAAGAACACCGGGGAGCTGTTTTTT.

This clonotype showed up just a few times. V is TRBV12-3 or TRBV12-4 and J is TRBJ1-4; 8 positions match TRBD1. The V gene end was trimmed by 8 bases and the J gene end by 4 bases; junction bases not matched to a gene: 15. This CDR3 has 17 residues. The CDR3 loop reads CASQRRQGALINEKLFF. The CDR3 DNA sequence: TGTGCCAGCCAGAGAAGGCAGGGGGCGCTGATTAATGAAAAACTGTTTTTT.

The chain couples TRBV12-3 or TRBV12-4 to TRBJ1-5; 9 bases match TRBD1. Trimming removed 5 bases from V and 6 bases from J; junction bases left unmatched: 8. The CDR3 length is 15 residues. The CDR3 sequence: CASSPRGTGPQPQHF. The CDR3 DNA reads TGTGCCAGCAGTCCAAGGGGGACAGGGCCTCAGCCCCAGCATTTT.

This clonotype appeared a few times. This chain joins TRBV7-9 and TRBJ1-4, with 7 bases aligning to TRBD1. Germline V gene sequence: CDR1 SEHNR, CDR2 FQNEAQ (reference sequence). V dropped 6 bases and J dropped 6; count of bases not matched to a gene: 7. The CDR3 contains 14 residues. CDR3 sequence: CASRSGTADEKLFF. Written as DNA, the CDR3 is TGTGCCAGCAGATCCGGGACAGCAGATGAAAAACTGTTTTTT.